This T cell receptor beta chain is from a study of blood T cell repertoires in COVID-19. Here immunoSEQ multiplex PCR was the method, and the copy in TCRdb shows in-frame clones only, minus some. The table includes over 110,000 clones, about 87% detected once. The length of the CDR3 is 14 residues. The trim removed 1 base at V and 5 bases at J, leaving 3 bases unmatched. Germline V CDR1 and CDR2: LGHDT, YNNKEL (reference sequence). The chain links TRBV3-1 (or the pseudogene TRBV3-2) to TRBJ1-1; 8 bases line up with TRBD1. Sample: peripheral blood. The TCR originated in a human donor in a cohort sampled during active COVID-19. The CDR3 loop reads CASSQAQGATEAFF. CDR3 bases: TGTGCCAGCAGCCAAGCCCAGGGGGCGACTGAAGCTTTCTTT.